This TCR beta chain was retrieved from a study of cytomegalovirus exposure and HLA in healthy donors. 60 Vbeta and 13 Jbeta primers were used in PCR. As originally analysed: Later, some 79 million unique TCR beta chains were counted in an analysis, and some 11 million of them were shared. Assay: immunoSEQ multiplex PCR; the TCRdb copy retains only in-frame clones and omits some. The V and J calls and the clone size are those of that table, but D and trimming were determined from the DNA. Of 210,000 or so clones listed, about 84% are singletons. Study findings and constraints: What a later analysis reportedly showed was that an Asian-associated ancestry cluster had fewer N-insertions than the approximately 700-donor mean.

To note about this clone: The target antigen is unknown. As the CDR3 is not closed by the conserved phenylalanine or tryptophan, this likely results from a read error.

The ends were cut back, 3 bases at V and 4 bases at J, with 7 bases in the middle. The germline V gene has CDR1 GTSNPN and CDR2 SVGIG (reference sequence). This CDR3 has 13 residues. The J gene is TRBJ2-6, the V gene TRBV30; a weak D match, TRBD1 (6 bases). What was sequenced was PBMCs. The TCR comes from a human donor in good health. The CDR3 reads CAWRRGGANVLTS. The CDR3 region has the DNA TGTGCCTGGAGAAGGGGGGGGGCCAACGTCCTGACTTCC.